The TCR beta chain under discussion was sequenced for a study of blood T cell repertoires in COVID-19. Germline CDR1 MGHRA, CDR2 YSYEKL. Trimming cost V 4 bases and J 9 bases; bases outside gene matches: 7. The CDR3 contains 13 residues. TCRdb keeps only in-frame clones here, not all; method: immunoSEQ multiplex PCR. In the table there are 150,000 to 250,000 clones, 94% of which are singletons. The TCR was taken from a man aged 30 to 39 with COVID-19, enrolled during active disease. The sequenced sample was peripheral blood. The chain couples TRBV4-1 to TRBJ1-1; TRBD1 matches 8 bases. Written as DNA, the CDR3 is TGCGCCAGCAGCCGCCTAGGGACAGGCCAAGCTTTCTTT. This sequence encodes CASSRLGTGQAFF.